The 25 T cell receptor beta chains below come from one sample, sequenced in a study of blood T cell repertoires in COVID-19 (dated by TCRdb to about 2020). The library was obtained by the immunoSEQ multiplex PCR assay. Drawn from immuneACCESS, this table holds only the in-frame rearrangements with V and J called that TCRdb kept. Clones are partly lost; checked studies trace under half to an unresolved V gene and leave the rest unexplained. The sample contains 250,000 to 300,000 clones, roughly 80% of them found a single time. The ten largest clones add up to 4.1% of the sample. The sequenced sample was PBMCs or T cells enriched from blood (not recorded which). The receptors here all came from a man aged 25-40 years with acute COVID-19.

J is TRBJ1-5 and V is TRBV7-9, with D uncertain. Germline CDR1 and CDR2: SEHNR and FQNEAQ (reference sequence). V lost 1 base, J lost 7 bases, and 5 bases lay in between. CDR3 size: 12 residues. The CDR3 nucleotides read TGTGCCAGCAGCTTAGGCGGGCAGCCCCAGCATTTT. Amino acid sequence: CASSLGGQPQHF. Filled out from reference TRBV7-9 and TRBJ1-5, the complete variable domain reads DTGVSQNPRHKITKRGQNVTFRCDPISEHNRLYWYRQTLGQGPEFLTYFQNEAQLEKSRLLSDRFSAERPKGSFSTLEIQRTEQGDSAMYLCASSLGGQPQHFGDGTRLSIL.

This clone occurred a few times. J is TRBJ1-6 and V is TRBV27, with D possibly TRBD1 on 6 matching bases. Germline CDR1 is MNHEY and CDR2 is SMNVEV (reference sequence). This CDR3 is built from 16 residues. The V gene lost 6 bases and the J gene lost 8 bases, with 20 bases spanning the gap. The CDR3 DNA reads TGTGCCAGCAGAGCGGGACAAAAAAAGGTGCATTCACCCCTCCACTTT. Protein product: CASRAGQKKVHSPLHF.

On this clone itself: The junction departs from germline at one end; a sequencing error may be responsible. This chain uses TRBV5-1 with TRBJ1-5, with a possible D match to TRBD1 (5 bases). Germline assignment: CDR1 SGHRS and CDR2 YFSETQ. This CDR3 is 13 amino acids long. As DNA, the CDR3 is TGTGCCAGCAGCGTGGGACCGGGGCAGCCCCAGCATTTT. Encoded protein: CASSVGPGQPQHF.

This chain connects TRBV28 to TRBJ2-3, with 10 bases matching TRBD2. This CDR3 spans 16 amino acids. CDR1 and CDR2 (germline): MDHEN, SYDVKM. J lost 2 bases, V lost 1 base, and 3 bases had no gene match. Written as DNA, the CDR3 is TGTGCCAGCAGTTTATATAGCGGGGGGTTCACAGATACGCAGTATTTT. Protein product: CASSLYSGGFTDTQYF.

The rearrangement joins TRBV14 to TRBJ1-3, with a tentative D call TRBD1 (5 bases). The CDR3 is made up of 17 amino acids. The germline gives CDR1 SGHDN, CDR2 FVKESK. V was clipped by 1 base and J by 6 bases, with 19 bases between them. For the CDR3, the DNA is TGTGCCAGCAGCCAAGGCCTAAGGACAAATTTTGTAAACACCATATATTTT. Translated, it gives CASSQGLRTNFVNTIYF.

This clone was observed a few times. J is TRBJ2-2 and V is TRBV7-2; 9 nucleotides match TRBD2. Germline CDR1 and CDR2: SGHTA and FQGNSA. The V segment lost 8 bases and the J segment 10 bases; nucleotides outside the gene matches: 14. The CDR3 totals 15 residues. This chain's CDR3 is CASGLGLAGFMELFF. CDR3 nucleotide sequence: TGTGCCAGCGGCCTGGGCCTAGCGGGGTTTATGGAGCTGTTTTTT.

J is TRBJ2-6 and V is TRBV6-1; no reliable D call. V was trimmed by 3 bases and J by 2 bases, leaving 11 bases between them. The CDR3 is 16 amino acids. CDR1 and CDR2 from the germline V gene are MNHNS and SASEGT. The CDR3 sequence: CASSDEVLAGANVLTF. The CDR3 coding sequence is TGTGCCAGCAGTGACGAGGTCCTGGCTGGGGCCAACGTCCTGACTTTC.

The V call is TRBV3-1 (or the pseudogene TRBV3-2), the J call TRBJ1-2, with D perhaps matching TRBD1 (5 bases). Germline lookup yields CDR1 LGHDT and CDR2 YNNKEL (reference sequence). Between the trimmed V and J ends, which lost 1 base and 5 bases, there was a span of 26 bases. The CDR3 has 19 amino acids. The CDR3 region has the DNA TGTGCCAGCAGCCAAGTGGGGGGAGTGGGGTCCCGAGACCTGTATGGCTACACCTTC. It codes for CASSQVGGVGSRDLYGYTF.

The V call is TRBV11-3, the J call TRBJ2-1, with 8 nucleotides matching TRBD1. Per germline, CDR1 SGHNT and CDR2 YENEEA. This CDR3 has 15 residues. The ends lost 0 bases at V and 6 bases at J; junction bases unmatched: 4. CDR3 sequence (DNA): TGTGCCAGCAGCTTAGAGGACAGGGATAGCAATGAGCAGTTCTTC. Translated, it gives CASSLEDRDSNEQFF.

V and J are TRBV2 and TRBJ2-2, with 11 bases matching TRBD2. CDR1 and CDR2 (germline): SNHLY, FYNNEI. This CDR3 has 15 amino acids. The CDR3 DNA follows: TGTGCGTCGCGAGCCCTAGCGGGAGGTATCGGGGAGCTGTTTTTT. Its protein is CASRALAGGIGELFF.

The rearrangement uses TRBV19 and TRBJ2-2, with D possibly matching TRBD1 (5 bases). The CDR3 totals 13 residues. Germline assignment: CDR1 LNHDA and CDR2 SQIVND (reference sequence). Trimming took off 10 bases at V and 1 base at J, with 10 bases between the two ends. The CDR3, as DNA: TGTGCCACCGACAGACAGAACACCGGGGAGCTGTTTTTT. As protein: CATDRQNTGELFF.

With respect to this clone: Other DNA sequences in this sample translate to the same CDR3. The chain couples TRBV28 to TRBJ1-4; D is undetermined. Germline CDR1 and CDR2: MDHEN and SYDVKM. This CDR3 region has 14 residues. Deletions cut 3 bases from V and 7 bases from J, with 12 bases between. The CDR3 region has the DNA TGTGCCAGCAGTTTGCGCGCGGGTGGTGAAAAACTGTTTTTT. It translates to CASSLRAGGEKLFF. Full variable domain (missing parts from reference TRBV28 and TRBJ1-4): DVKVTQSSRYLVKRTGEKVFLECVQDMDHENMFWYRQDPGLGLRLIYFSYDVKMKEKGDIPEGYSVSREKKERFSLILESASTNQTSMYLCASSLRAGGEKLFFGSGTQLSVL.

This chain connects TRBV6-5 to TRBJ2-5; 10 nucleotides agree with TRBD2. The CDR3 runs 14 residues. J gave up 5 bases and V 6 bases, and 6 bases lay outside the gene matches. Germline CDR1 reads MNHEY; CDR2 reads SVGAGI. CDR3 sequence reads: CASREGLATETQYF. The CDR3 coding sequence is TGTGCCAGCAGGGAGGGACTAGCGACGGAGACCCAGTACTTC.

This clone was counted between two and nine times. The chain has TRBV25-1 and TRBJ2-3, with 9 bases lining up with TRBD2. This CDR3 comprises 14 residues. Germline assignment: CDR1 MGHDK and CDR2 SYGVNS. Losses at the gene ends were 4 bases for V and 2 bases for J; bases not matched to a gene: 1. CDR3 sequence: CASSGLADTDTQYF. Written as DNA, the CDR3 is TGTGCCAGCAGTGGACTAGCGGACACAGATACGCAGTATTTT.

This clone was seen more than once but under ten times. The junction departs from the called germline gene at one end, perhaps through a read error. This chain uses TRBV5-1 with TRBJ2-1, with TRBD2 matching over 9 bases. Germline values: CDR1 SGHRS, CDR2 YFSETQ. The CDR3 contains 16 residues. CDR3 loop: CASSLIAGVSYNEQFF. Written as DNA, the CDR3 is TGTGCCAGCAGCTTGATAGCGGGAGTCTCCTACAATGAGCAGTTCTTC.

The chain has TRBV19 and TRBJ2-1; 7 nucleotides match TRBD1. CDR3 length: 15 amino acids. With V trimmed by 5 bases and J by 4 bases, 8 bases remained unmatched. Germline V gene lookup returns CDR1 LNHDA and CDR2 SQIVND (reference sequence). CDR3 sequence (DNA): TGTGCCAGTAGTCCCAATCAGGACAGGTACAATGAGCAGTTCTTC. Translation gives CASSPNQDRYNEQFF.

This rearrangement joins TRBV27 to TRBJ2-7; 10 bases are shared with TRBD1. CDR3 size: 14 residues. V was pared by 5 bases and J by 4 bases, with 5 bases of the junction left unmatched. Germline-derived CDR1 and CDR2 are MNHEY and SMNVEV (reference sequence). The CDR3 protein is CASSTDRGLYEQYV. In nucleotides, the CDR3 is TGTGCCAGCAGTACCGACAGGGGGCTGTACGAGCAGTACGTC.

This clone was observed a few times. The chain couples TRBV6-5 to TRBJ2-7, with no clear D. Germline assignment: CDR1 MNHEY and CDR2 SVGAGI. V was pared by 0 bases and J by 5 bases, with 17 bases between. The CDR3 is 16 residues long. The CDR3 DNA reads as TGTGCCAGCAGTTACTCGAGTTTATCCCCCCCGGACGAGCAGTACGTC. It translates to CASSYSSLSPPDEQYV.

This sequence joins TRBV6-2 or TRBV6-3 and TRBJ1-1; D might be TRBD1 (6 bases). The CDR3 loop spans 12 amino acids. The V gene lost 3 bases and the J gene lost 12 bases, with 14 bases spanning the gap. Germline V gives CDR1 MNHEY, CDR2 SVGEGT. CDR3 residues: CASSYYREGTFF. CDR3 in DNA: TGTGCCAGCAGTTATTACAGGGAGGGAACTTTCTTT.

J is TRBJ1-6 and V is TRBV25-1, with D possibly matching TRBD1 (5 bases). V dropped 1 base and J dropped 7 bases, with 11 bases sitting between them. The CDR3 runs to 15 residues. Looked up from germline, CDR1 is MGHDK and CDR2 is SYGVNS. The CDR3 coding sequence is TGTGCCAGCAGTGAATCGCAGGGCAGGAATTCACCCCTCCACTTT. Translated: CASSESQGRNSPLHF.

This clone was counted a single time. The V and J genes are TRBV5-4 and TRBJ2-3, with 12 bases matching TRBD1. V shed 0 bases, J shed 2 bases, and the junction held 1 base outside the gene matches. This CDR3 has 16 amino acids. The germline V gene has CDR1 SGHNT and CDR2 YYREEE (reference sequence). The CDR3, as DNA: TGTGCCAGCAGCTTGGGGGACAGGGGGCCCACAGATACGCAGTATTTT. This translates into CASSLGDRGPTDTQYF.

The J gene is TRBJ2-7, the V gene TRBV15; the match to TRBD1 covers 9 bases. CDR3 length equals 14 residues. V gave up 4 bases and J gave up 2 bases; unmatched junction bases: 3. Per germline, CDR1 LNHNV and CDR2 YYDKDF (reference sequence). CDR3 nucleotide sequence: TGTGCCACCAGCACGGGACAGGGACCCTACGAGCAGTACGTC. Translating gives CATSTGQGPYEQYV.

The chain employs TRBV28 and TRBJ1-6; D is perhaps TRBD1 (6 bases). With 7 bases removed from V and 7 bases from J, the gap between germline ends came to 14 bases. The germline V gene has CDR1 MDHEN and CDR2 SYDVKM. The length of the CDR3 is 14 residues. The CDR3 is CASTATGPNSPLHF. The CDR3 DNA reads TGTGCCAGCACCGCCACAGGGCCGAATTCACCCCTCCACTTT.

The CDR3 coding sequence is TGTGCCAGCGGGACAGGGGGCTACACTGAAGCTTTCTTT. It encodes CASGTGGYTEAFF. The V and J genes are TRBV6-5 and TRBJ1-1, with TRBD1 matching over 12 bases. Trimming took 8 bases from V and 3 from J; bases not matched to a gene: 1. CDR1 is MNHEY and CDR2 is SVGAGI in the germline V gene. This CDR3 region has 13 residues.

The chain recombines TRBV27 with TRBJ1-3, with no clear D. V gave up 2 bases and J gave up 4 bases, with 18 bases separating them. The CDR3 is 17 amino acids. Germline CDR1 is MNHEY and CDR2 is SMNVEV (reference sequence). The CDR3 DNA reads as TGTGCCAGCAGTTTAGGTTCCTTCTCCGGAGCAGGAAACACCATATATTTT. It codes for CASSLGSFSGAGNTIYF.